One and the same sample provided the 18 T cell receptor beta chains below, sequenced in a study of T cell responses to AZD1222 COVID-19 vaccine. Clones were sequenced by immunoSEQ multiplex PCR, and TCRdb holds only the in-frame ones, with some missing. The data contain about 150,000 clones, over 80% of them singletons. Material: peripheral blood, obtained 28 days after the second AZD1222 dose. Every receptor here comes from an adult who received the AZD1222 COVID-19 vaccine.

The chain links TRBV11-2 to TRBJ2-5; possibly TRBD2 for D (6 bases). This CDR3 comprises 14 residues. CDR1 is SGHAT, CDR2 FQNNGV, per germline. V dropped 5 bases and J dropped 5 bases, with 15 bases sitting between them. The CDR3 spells CASSRGGTLETQYF. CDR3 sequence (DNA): TGTGCCAGCAGCCGTGGGGGGACCCTGGAGACCCAGTACTTC. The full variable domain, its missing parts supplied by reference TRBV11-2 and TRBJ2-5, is EAGVAQSPRYKIIEKRQSVAFWCNPISGHATLYWYQQILGQGPKLLIQFQNNGVVDDSQLPKDRFSAERLKGVDSTLKIQPAKLEDSAVYLCASSRGGTLETQYFGPGTRLLVL.

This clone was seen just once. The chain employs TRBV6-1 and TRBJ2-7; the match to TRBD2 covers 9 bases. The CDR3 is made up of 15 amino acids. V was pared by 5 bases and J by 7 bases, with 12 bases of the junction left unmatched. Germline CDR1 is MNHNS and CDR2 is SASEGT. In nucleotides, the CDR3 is TGTGCCAGCAGTAAGGGGTTAGCGGGAGCTGGGGAGCAGTACTTC. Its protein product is CASSKGLAGAGEQYF.

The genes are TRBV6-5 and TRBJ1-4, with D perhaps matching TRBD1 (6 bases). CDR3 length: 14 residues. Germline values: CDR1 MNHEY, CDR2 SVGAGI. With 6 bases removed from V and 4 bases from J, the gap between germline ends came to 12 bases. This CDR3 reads CASRTGGGNEKLFF. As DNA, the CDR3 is TGTGCCAGCAGGACGGGGGGCGGTAATGAAAAACTGTTTTTT.

The chain's CDR3 is CASRGAGIGTDTQYF. For the CDR3, the DNA is TGTGCCAGTAGAGGGGCGGGGATCGGCACAGATACGCAGTATTTT. J is TRBJ2-3 and V is TRBV19, with D possibly matching TRBD2 (6 bases). This CDR3 comprises 15 residues. Germline lookup yields CDR1 LNHDA and CDR2 SQIVND (reference sequence). Trimming removed 6 bases from V and 1 base from J, with 14 bases in between.

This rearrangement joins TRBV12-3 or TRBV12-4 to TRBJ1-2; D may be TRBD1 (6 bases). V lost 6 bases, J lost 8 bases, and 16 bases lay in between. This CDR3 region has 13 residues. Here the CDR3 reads CASRPTGPRGYTF. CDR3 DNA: TGTGCCAGCAGACCTACAGGGCCTCGCGGCTACACCTTC.

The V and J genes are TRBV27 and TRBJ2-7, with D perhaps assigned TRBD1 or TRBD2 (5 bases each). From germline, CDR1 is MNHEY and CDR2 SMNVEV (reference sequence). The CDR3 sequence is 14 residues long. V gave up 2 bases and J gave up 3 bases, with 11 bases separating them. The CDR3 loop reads CASSLGDDGYEQYF. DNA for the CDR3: TGTGCCAGCAGTTTAGGGGACGATGGCTACGAGCAGTACTTC.

CDR3 bases: TGTGCCTGGCAAGGGGGTCGGGAGACCCAGTACTTC. Protein: CAWQGGRETQYF. The chain couples TRBV30 to TRBJ2-5, with D perhaps matching TRBD1 (6 bases). V lost 5 bases and J 5 bases, leaving 12 bases between the germline ends. The germline gives CDR1 GTSNPN, CDR2 SVGIG (reference sequence). The CDR3 sequence is 12 residues long. Looking up the rest from reference TRBV30 and TRBJ2-5 gives the full variable domain: SQTIHQWPATLVQPVGSPLSLECTVEGTSNPNLYWYRQAAGRGLQLLFYSVGIGQISSEVPQNLSASRPQDRQFILSSKKLLLSDSGFYLCAWQGGRETQYFGPGTRLLVL.

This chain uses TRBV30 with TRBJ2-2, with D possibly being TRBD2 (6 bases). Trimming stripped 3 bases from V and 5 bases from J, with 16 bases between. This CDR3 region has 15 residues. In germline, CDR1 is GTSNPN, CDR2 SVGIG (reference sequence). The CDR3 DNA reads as TGTGCCTGGAGCCCTTATCGAGCGGGTACCGGGGAGCTGTTTTTT. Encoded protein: CAWSPYRAGTGELFF. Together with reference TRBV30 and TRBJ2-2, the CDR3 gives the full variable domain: SQTIHQWPATLVQPVGSPLSLECTVEGTSNPNLYWYRQAAGRGLQLLFYSVGIGQISSEVPQNLSASRPQDRQFILSSKKLLLSDSGFYLCAWSPYRAGTGELFFGEGSRLTVL.

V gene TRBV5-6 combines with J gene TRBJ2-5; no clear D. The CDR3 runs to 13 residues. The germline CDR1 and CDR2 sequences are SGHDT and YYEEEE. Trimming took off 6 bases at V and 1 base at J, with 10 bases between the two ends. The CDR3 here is CASTRTAQETQYF. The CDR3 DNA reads TGTGCCAGCACTCGGACGGCCCAAGAGACCCAGTACTTC.

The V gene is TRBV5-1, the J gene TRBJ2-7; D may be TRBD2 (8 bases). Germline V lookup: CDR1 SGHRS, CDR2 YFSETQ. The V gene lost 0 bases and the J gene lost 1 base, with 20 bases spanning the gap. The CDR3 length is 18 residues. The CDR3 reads CASSLGDSRLARSYEQYF. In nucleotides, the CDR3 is TGCGCCAGCAGCTTGGGGGACAGCAGACTAGCGCGGTCCTACGAGCAGTACTTC.

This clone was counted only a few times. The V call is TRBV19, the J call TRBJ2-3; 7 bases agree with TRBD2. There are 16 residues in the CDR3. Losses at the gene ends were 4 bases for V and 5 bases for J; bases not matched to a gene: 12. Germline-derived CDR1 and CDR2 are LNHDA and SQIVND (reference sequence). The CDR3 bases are TGTGCCAGTAGTAGGGAGCGGGGACCTCCCCAAGATACGCAGTATTTT. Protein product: CASSRERGPPQDTQYF.

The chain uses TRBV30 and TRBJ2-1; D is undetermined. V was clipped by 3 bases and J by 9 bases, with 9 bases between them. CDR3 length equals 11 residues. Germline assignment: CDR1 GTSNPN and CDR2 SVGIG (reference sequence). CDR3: CAWSQTGEQFF. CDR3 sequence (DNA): TGTGCCTGGAGCCAAACGGGTGAGCAGTTCTTC. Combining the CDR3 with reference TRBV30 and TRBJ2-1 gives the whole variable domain SQTIHQWPATLVQPVGSPLSLECTVEGTSNPNLYWYRQAAGRGLQLLFYSVGIGQISSEVPQNLSASRPQDRQFILSSKKLLLSDSGFYLCAWSQTGEQFFGPGTRLTVL.

CDR3 in amino acids: CASSQDVGLAGGNDKNIQYF. For the CDR3, the DNA is TGTGCCAGCAGCCAAGATGTTGGACTAGCGGGGGGGAACGACAAAAACATTCAGTACTTC. This chain joins TRBV3-1 (or the pseudogene TRBV3-2) and TRBJ2-4; the match to TRBD2 covers 15 bases. Germline CDR1 and CDR2: LGHDT and YNNKEL (reference sequence). This CDR3 region has 20 residues. V dropped 0 bases and J dropped 3; count of bases not matched to a gene: 9.

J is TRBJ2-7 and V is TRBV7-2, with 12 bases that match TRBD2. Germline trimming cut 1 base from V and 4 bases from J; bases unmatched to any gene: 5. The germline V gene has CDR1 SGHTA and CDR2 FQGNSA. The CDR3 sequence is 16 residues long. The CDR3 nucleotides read TGTGCCAGCAGCTTAGGTTCTAGCGGGGGGGCGTACGAGCAGTACTTC. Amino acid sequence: CASSLGSSGGAYEQYF.

In nucleotides, the CDR3 is TGCAGCGTTGAGGGACAGGGCTACGAGCAGTACTTC. It translates to CSVEGQGYEQYF. V is TRBV29-1 and J is TRBJ2-7; TRBD1 agrees at 9 bases. Germline-derived CDR1 and CDR2 are SQVTM and ANQGSEA. The CDR3 consists of 12 residues. The J segment lost 3 bases and the V segment lost 3 bases, leaving 0 bases of the junction unmatched.

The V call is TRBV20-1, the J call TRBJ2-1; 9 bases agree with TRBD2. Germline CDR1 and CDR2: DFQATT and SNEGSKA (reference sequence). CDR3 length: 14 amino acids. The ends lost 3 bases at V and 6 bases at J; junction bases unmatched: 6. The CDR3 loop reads CSASGVAGVNEQFF. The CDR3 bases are TGCAGTGCTAGTGGGGTAGCGGGGGTCAATGAGCAGTTCTTC.

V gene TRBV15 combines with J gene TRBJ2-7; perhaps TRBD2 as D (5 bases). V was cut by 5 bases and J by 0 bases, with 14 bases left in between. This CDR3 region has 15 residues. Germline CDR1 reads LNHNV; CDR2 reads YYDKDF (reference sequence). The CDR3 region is CATSQTQRVSYEQYF. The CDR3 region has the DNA TGTGCCACCAGCCAGACACAGAGGGTCTCCTACGAGCAGTACTTC.

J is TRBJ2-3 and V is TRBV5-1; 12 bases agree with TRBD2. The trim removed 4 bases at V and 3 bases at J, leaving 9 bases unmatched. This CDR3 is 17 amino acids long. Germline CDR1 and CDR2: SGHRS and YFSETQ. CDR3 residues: CASSARLAGVRTDTQYF. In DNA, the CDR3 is TGCGCCAGCAGCGCAAGACTAGCGGGGGTGAGAACAGATACGCAGTATTTT.